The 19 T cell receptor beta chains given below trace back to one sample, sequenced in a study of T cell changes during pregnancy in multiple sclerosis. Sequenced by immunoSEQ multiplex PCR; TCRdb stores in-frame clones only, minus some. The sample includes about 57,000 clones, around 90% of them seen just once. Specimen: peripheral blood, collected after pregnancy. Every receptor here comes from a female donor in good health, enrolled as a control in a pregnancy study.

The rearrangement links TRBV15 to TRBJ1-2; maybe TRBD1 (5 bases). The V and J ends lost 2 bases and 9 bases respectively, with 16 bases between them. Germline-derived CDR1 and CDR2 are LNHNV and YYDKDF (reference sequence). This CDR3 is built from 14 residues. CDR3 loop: CATSRQEGMGSYTF. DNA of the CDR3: TGTGCCACCAGCAGACAGGAGGGGATGGGAAGCTACACCTTC.

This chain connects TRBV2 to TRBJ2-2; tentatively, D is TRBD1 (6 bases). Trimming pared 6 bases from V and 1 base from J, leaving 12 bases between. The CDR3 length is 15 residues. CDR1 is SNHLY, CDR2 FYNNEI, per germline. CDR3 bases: TGTGCCAGCAGGGAAAGCAGGGGGAACACCGGGGAGCTGTTTTTT. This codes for CASRESRGNTGELFF.

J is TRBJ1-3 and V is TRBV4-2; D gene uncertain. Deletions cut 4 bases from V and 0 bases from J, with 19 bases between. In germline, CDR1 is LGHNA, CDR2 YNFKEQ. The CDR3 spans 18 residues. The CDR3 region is CASSPSQGSQASGNTIYF. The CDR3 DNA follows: TGTGCCAGCAGCCCAAGCCAAGGGAGTCAAGCCTCTGGAAACACCATATATTTT.

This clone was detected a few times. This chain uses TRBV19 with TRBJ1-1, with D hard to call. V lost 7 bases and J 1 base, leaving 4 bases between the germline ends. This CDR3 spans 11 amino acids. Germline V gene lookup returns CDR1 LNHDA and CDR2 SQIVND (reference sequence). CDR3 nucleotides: TGTGCCAGTACCAAGAACACTGAAGCTTTCTTT. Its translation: CASTKNTEAFF.

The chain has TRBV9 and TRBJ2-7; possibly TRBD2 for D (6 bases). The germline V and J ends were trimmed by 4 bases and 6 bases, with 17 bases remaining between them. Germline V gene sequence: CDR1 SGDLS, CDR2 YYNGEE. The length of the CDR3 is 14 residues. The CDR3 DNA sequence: TGTGCCAGCAGCCGGGGGAATGGGCCAGGCGAGCAGTACTTC. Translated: CASSRGNGPGEQYF.

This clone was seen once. CDR3 coding DNA: TGTGCCAGTAGTAGTAGGGGGTCCCAGCATTTT. Translation: CASSSRGSQHF. V and J are TRBV19 and TRBJ1-5; TRBD1 is a possible D gene (6 bases). CDR3 length equals 11 residues. CDR1 and CDR2 from the germline V gene are LNHDA and SQIVND (reference sequence). Trimming removed 4 bases at V and 11 bases at J, with 9 bases between.

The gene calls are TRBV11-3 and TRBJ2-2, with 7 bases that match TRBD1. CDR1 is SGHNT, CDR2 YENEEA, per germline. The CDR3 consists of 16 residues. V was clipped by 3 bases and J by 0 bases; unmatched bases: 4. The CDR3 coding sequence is TGTGCCAGCAGCTTTCCCGGGACAGCGAACACCGGGGAGCTGTTTTTT. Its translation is CASSFPGTANTGELFF. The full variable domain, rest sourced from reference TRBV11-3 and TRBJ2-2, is EAGVVQSPRYKIIEKKQPVAFWCNPISGHNTLYWYLQNLGQGPELLIRYENEEAVDDSQLPKDRFSAERLKGVDSTLKIQPAELGDSAVYLCASSFPGTANTGELFFGEGSRLTVL.

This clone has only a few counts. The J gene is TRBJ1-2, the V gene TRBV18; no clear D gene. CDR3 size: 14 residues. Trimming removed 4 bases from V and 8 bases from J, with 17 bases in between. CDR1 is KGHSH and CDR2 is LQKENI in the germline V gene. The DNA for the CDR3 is TGTGCCAGCTCACTAGTTCAGGCTGATGACGGCTACACCTTC. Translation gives CASSLVQADDGYTF.

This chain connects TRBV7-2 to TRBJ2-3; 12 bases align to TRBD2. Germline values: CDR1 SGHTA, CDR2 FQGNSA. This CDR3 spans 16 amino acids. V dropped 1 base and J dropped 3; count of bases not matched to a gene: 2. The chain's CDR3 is CASSLGTSGRTDTQYF. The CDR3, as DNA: TGTGCCAGCAGCTTAGGCACTAGCGGGAGGACAGATACGCAGTATTTT.

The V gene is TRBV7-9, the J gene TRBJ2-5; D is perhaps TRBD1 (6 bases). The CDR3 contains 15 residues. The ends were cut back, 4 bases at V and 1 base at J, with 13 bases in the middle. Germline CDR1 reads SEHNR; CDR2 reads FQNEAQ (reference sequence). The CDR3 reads CASSSLGQSQETQYF. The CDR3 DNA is TGTGCCAGCAGCTCCCTCGGACAGAGCCAAGAGACCCAGTACTTC.

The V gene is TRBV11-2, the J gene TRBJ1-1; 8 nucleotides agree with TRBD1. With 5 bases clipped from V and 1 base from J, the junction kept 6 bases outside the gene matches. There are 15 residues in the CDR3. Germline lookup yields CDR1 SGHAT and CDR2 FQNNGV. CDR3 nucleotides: TGTGCCAGCAGCCTTCGGACAGGGACGAACACTGAAGCTTTCTTT. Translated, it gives CASSLRTGTNTEAFF.

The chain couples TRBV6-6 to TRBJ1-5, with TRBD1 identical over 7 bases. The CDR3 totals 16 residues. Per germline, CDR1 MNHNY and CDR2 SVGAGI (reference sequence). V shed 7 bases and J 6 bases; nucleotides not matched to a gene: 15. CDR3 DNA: TGTGCCAGCACCGATAGGGGTGAGGGGGCTGGTCAGCCCCAGCATTTT. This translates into CASTDRGEGAGQPQHF.

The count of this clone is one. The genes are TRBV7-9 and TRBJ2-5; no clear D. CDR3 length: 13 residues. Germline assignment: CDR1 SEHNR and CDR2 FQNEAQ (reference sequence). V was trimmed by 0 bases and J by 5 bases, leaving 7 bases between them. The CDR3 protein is CASSLAAVETQYF. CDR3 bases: TGTGCCAGCAGCTTAGCGGCCGTTGAGACCCAGTACTTC.

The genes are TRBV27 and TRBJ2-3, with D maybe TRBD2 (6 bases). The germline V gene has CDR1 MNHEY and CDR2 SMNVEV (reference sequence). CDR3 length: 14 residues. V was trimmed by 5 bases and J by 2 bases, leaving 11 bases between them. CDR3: CASSIGTLTDTQYF. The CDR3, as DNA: TGTGCCAGCAGTATCGGGACTCTCACAGATACGCAGTATTTT.

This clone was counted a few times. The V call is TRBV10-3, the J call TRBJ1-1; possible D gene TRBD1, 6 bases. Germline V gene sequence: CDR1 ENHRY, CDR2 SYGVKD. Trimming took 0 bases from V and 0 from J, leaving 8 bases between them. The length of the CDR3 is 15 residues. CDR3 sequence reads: CAISESDSMNTEAFF. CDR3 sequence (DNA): TGTGCCATCAGTGAGTCGGACAGTATGAACACTGAAGCTTTCTTT.

The CDR3 is CASSDGGWREKLFF. For the CDR3, the DNA is TGCGCCAGCAGTGACGGAGGGTGGCGTGAAAAACTGTTTTTT. The chain carries TRBV10-2 and TRBJ1-4; D ambiguous. Trimming took 3 bases from V and 7 from J, leaving 12 bases between them. Germline V lookup: CDR1 WSHSY, CDR2 SAAADI. The CDR3 is 14 amino acids.

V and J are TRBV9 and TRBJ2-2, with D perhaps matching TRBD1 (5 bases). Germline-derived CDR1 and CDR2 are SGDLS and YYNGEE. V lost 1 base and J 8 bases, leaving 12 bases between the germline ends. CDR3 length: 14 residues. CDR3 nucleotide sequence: TGTGCCAGCAGCGTAAGACAGACCTTTGGGGAGCTGTTTTTT. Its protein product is CASSVRQTFGELFF. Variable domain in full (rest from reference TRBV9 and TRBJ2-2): DSGVTQTPKHLITATGQRVTLRCSPRSGDLSVYWYQQSLDQGLQFLIQYYNGEERAKGNILERFSAQQFPDLHSELNLSSLELGDSALYFCASSVRQTFGELFFGEGSRLTVL.

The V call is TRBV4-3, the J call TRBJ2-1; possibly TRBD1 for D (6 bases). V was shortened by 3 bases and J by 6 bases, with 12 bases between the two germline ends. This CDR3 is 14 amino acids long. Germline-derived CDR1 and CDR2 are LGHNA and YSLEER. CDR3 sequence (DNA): TGCGCCAGCAGCCAGGTACAGGGTGGCAATGAGCAGTTCTTC. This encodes CASSQVQGGNEQFF.

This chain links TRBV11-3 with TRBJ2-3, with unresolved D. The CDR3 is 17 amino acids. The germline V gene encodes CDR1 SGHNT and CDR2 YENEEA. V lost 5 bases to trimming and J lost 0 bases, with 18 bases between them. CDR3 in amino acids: CASSRTLVEPSTDTQYF. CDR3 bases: TGTGCCAGCAGCCGAACCTTGGTTGAGCCCAGCACAGATACGCAGTATTTT.